The sequence of this T cell receptor beta chain was determined in a study of blood T cells in healthy people across ages. This clonotype showed up many times. Its target is not known. Primed by a sample-barcoded 5' primer and a J-beta primer mix, a second PCR proceeded for 7 to 11 cycles. MiXCR, applied by TCRdb to the 5' RACE reads, yields one record per CDR3 protein. The sample records approximately 800,000 distinct CDR3 sequences, approximately 24% being singletons. Regarding the study as a whole: Both higher diversity and more naive CD4+ cells marked long-lived donors when set against aged donors.

CDR1 MNHNS and CDR2 SASEGT come from the germline V gene. The V and J ends lost 1 base and 3 bases, in that order; junction bases with no gene match: 1. The CDR3 covers 15 residues. These data also formed part of another study, on T cells of mothers and their children. This second study says: At approximately 1.6 ug per 15 ul, all of the extracted RNA went into cDNA synthesis. Sequencing got over 9 million TCR beta CDR3 reads from each mother and roughly 2.7 million from each child.

The sequence derives from a boy aged 5-17 years in good health. V is TRBV6-1 and J is TRBJ2-1; 9 bases fit TRBD2. The sequenced sample consisted of blood. The CDR3 region is CASSEGLADYNEQFF. In nucleotides, the CDR3 is TGTGCCAGCAGTGAAGGACTAGCGGACTACAATGAGCAGTTCTTC.